The 15 T cell receptor beta chains given below trace back to one sample, sequenced in a study of control samples from healthy donors and cancer patients. Sequencing was performed with immunoSEQ multiplex PCR; in TCRdb, only in-frame clones are kept and a portion is missing. This table holds roughly 130,000 clones, approximately 90% found once. Sequenced input: blood. The source of these receptors is a man in his late teens or twenties in good health.

The rearrangement uses TRBV7-9 and TRBJ2-5; D gene uncertain. The germline gives CDR1 SEHNR, CDR2 FQNEAQ (reference sequence). The V gene lost 1 base and the J gene lost 0 bases, with 9 bases spanning the gap. The CDR3 sequence is 15 residues long. CDR3 sequence reads: CASSLGGQYQETQYF. For the CDR3, the DNA is TGTGCCAGCAGCTTAGGGGGTCAGTACCAAGAGACCCAGTACTTC.

The DNA of the CDR3 is TGTGCCAGCAGTTACCCTAGTACTAGCGGGAGGGCGTGTGAGCAGTTCTTC. Its translation is CASSYPSTSGRACEQFF. This chain joins TRBV6-2 or TRBV6-3 and TRBJ2-1; the match to TRBD2 covers 13 bases. The length of the CDR3 is 17 residues. Germline V gene data show CDR1 as MNHEY and CDR2 as SVGEGT. J was trimmed by 9 bases and V by 2 bases; bases with no gene match: 10.

The chain employs TRBV6-1 and TRBJ2-5; 7 nucleotides match TRBD2. CDR1 MNHNS and CDR2 SASEGT come from the germline V gene. J was trimmed by 2 bases and V by 1 base; bases with no gene match: 10. The CDR3 has 17 amino acids. The DNA for the CDR3 is TGTGCCAGCAGTGAAGGGATCCGGGCTAGCGGACAAGAGACCCAGTACTTC. Translation: CASSEGIRASGQETQYF.

This chain joins TRBV5-1 and TRBJ1-2, with TRBD1 matching over 7 bases. The germline V gene has CDR1 SGHRS and CDR2 YFSETQ. The CDR3 covers 13 residues. J gave up 7 bases and V 4 bases, and 7 bases lay outside the gene matches. The CDR3, as DNA: TGCGCCAGCAGCCTCGACAGGGAAGTTGGCTACACCTTC. Its protein product is CASSLDREVGYTF.

The CDR3 sequence: CASSLGKGDGYTF. The CDR3 DNA follows: TGTGCCAGCAGCTTAGGGAAGGGGGATGGCTACACCTTC. The chain has TRBV7-6 and TRBJ1-2, with D perhaps matching TRBD1 (6 bases). The V end lost 1 base, the J end lost 6 bases, and 9 bases lay between the germline ends. CDR1 is SGHVS, CDR2 FNYEAQ, per germline. The CDR3 has 13 amino acids.

The gene calls are TRBV11-2 and TRBJ2-5; 12 nucleotides line up with TRBD1. Trimming at V came to 6 bases and at J to 5 bases, leaving 10 bases not matched to a gene. Germline values: CDR1 SGHAT, CDR2 FQNNGV. The CDR3 contains 16 residues. The CDR3, as DNA: TGTGCCAGCAGTTCCTGGGGACAGGGGGCCGGTGAGACCCAGTACTTC. Encoded protein: CASSSWGQGAGETQYF.

V is TRBV14 and J is TRBJ1-6; D gene uncertain. Trimming removed 5 bases from V and 9 bases from J, with 8 bases in between. Germline CDR1 and CDR2: SGHDN and FVKESK. The CDR3 is made up of 12 amino acids. For the CDR3, the DNA is TGTGCCAGCAGCTCAAAGGCTTCACCCCTCCACTTT. It translates to CASSSKASPLHF. Full variable domain (remainder filled in from reference TRBV14 and TRBJ1-6): EAGVTQFPSHSVIEKGQTVTLRCDPISGHDNLYWYRRVMGKEIKFLLHFVKESKQDESGMPNNRFLAERTGGTYSTLKVQPAELEDSGVYFCASSSKASPLHFGNGTRLTVT.

This clone was found a few times. V usage is TRBV7-3 and J usage is TRBJ2-1, with D maybe TRBD2 (5 bases). Trimming pared 2 bases from V and 0 bases from J, leaving 8 bases between. Germline lookup yields CDR1 SGHTA and CDR2 FQGTGA. The CDR3 spans 15 residues. The CDR3 DNA is TGTGCCAGCAGCTTAGATGGGAGCTCCTACAATGAGCAGTTCTTC. Translating gives CASSLDGSSYNEQFF.

This chain joins TRBV18 and TRBJ2-7, with 10 bases fitting TRBD1. After removal of 4 bases from V and 2 bases from J, the junction contained 5 bases not matched to a gene. The CDR3 loop spans 15 amino acids. The V gene's germline CDR1 is KGHSH and CDR2 LQKENI. This CDR3 reads CASSLGQGPTYEQYF. The DNA of the CDR3 is TGTGCCAGCTCACTGGGACAGGGGCCAACCTACGAGCAGTACTTC.

The J gene is TRBJ1-6, the V gene TRBV10-3; perhaps TRBD1 as D (5 bases). V was shortened by 4 bases and J by 6 bases, with 19 bases between the two germline ends. The germline gives CDR1 ENHRY, CDR2 SYGVKD. The CDR3 is 17 residues long. This CDR3 reads CAISGLLSTGINSPLHF. Written as DNA, the CDR3 is TGTGCCATCAGTGGCCTTTTAAGCACAGGAATTAATTCACCCCTCCACTTT.

This sequence joins TRBV9 and TRBJ2-3; a weak D match, TRBD2 (7 bases). Germline assignment: CDR1 SGDLS and CDR2 YYNGEE. The V end was cut by 3 bases, the J end by 1 base, with 15 bases between. The CDR3 length is 16 residues. CDR3 region: CASSAGGGLGTDTQYF. CDR3 DNA: TGTGCCAGCAGCGCGGGGGGCGGGCTGGGCACAGATACGCAGTATTTT.

V usage is TRBV9 and J usage is TRBJ2-1; D remains unclear. Trimming cost V 6 bases and J 6 bases, with 10 bases left between them. Looked up from germline, CDR1 is SGDLS and CDR2 is YYNGEE. The CDR3 totals 12 residues. The CDR3 loop is CASTDRPNEQFF. The CDR3 DNA follows: TGTGCCAGCACCGACCGCCCCAATGAGCAGTTCTTC.

Only a few counts were recorded for this clone. The genes are TRBV2 and TRBJ1-6, with TRBD1 matching 7 bases. V gave up 6 bases and J gave up 10 bases; unmatched junction bases: 6. CDR3 length equals 13 residues. Germline V gene data show CDR1 as SNHLY and CDR2 as FYNNEI. Here the CDR3 DNA reads TGTGCCAGCAGAGACAGGGAAAAGTCACCCCTCCACTTT. Its protein is CASRDREKSPLHF.

Notes on this clone: The sample contains more than one DNA sequence encoding this CDR3. This rearrangement joins TRBV6-4 to TRBJ1-6; 8 bases are a match to TRBD1. Germline V gene lookup returns CDR1 MRHNA and CDR2 SNTAGT. This CDR3 contains 14 residues. The J segment lost 10 bases and the V segment lost 3 bases, leaving 5 bases of the junction unmatched. The CDR3: CASSEDRGNSPLHF. The DNA of the CDR3 is TGTGCCAGCAGTGAAGACAGGGGTAACTCACCCCTCCACTTT.

The V and J genes are TRBV5-5 and TRBJ1-4, with D maybe TRBD1 (6 bases). There are 16 residues in the CDR3. The germline V and J ends were trimmed by 3 bases and 1 base, with 13 bases remaining between them. In germline, CDR1 is SGHKS, CDR2 YYEKEE (reference sequence). The CDR3 DNA follows: TGTGCCAGCAGCTGGGGGAAAGGGGGAACTAATGAAAAACTGTTTTTT. It is translated as CASSWGKGGTNEKLFF.